This TCR beta chain was captured in a study of CD8+ T cells in alopecia areata. Described treatment: oral pan-JAK inhibitor, 5-10 mg twice daily. CD4+ and CD8+ T cells were sorted from PBMCs stained for CD3, CD4 and CD8. The CDR3 loop spans 16 amino acids. The germline CDR1 and CDR2 sequences are MNHEY and SMNVEV (reference sequence). Trimming removed 0 bases from V and 4 bases from J, with 15 bases in between. As concerns this clone: Its matching antigen is unknown.

Findings and caveats of the study: Sharing of TCR sequences between patients (possibly for HLA-related reasons) was less clear than in mice. Relative to normal scalp, lesional scalp, especially alopecia totalis/universalis, showed higher clonality.

It was cDNA, reverse transcribed from extracted RNA, that served as the sequencing template. TCRdb's table, derived via immunoSEQ multiplex PCR, lists solely in-frame clones and lacks some. The data contain about 200,000 clones, more than 55% of them singletons. This receptor was taken from a human donor with alopecia areata. The J gene is TRBJ2-5, the V gene TRBV27, with D uncertain. The source was CD4+ T cells sorted from blood, collected at week 4, from a patient treated with tofacitinib. The CDR3 spells CASSLSRLRIGETQYF. CDR3 DNA sequence: TGTGCCAGCAGTTTATCGAGGCTAAGAATTGGAGAGACCCAGTACTTC.